The 11 T cell receptor beta chains in this list originate from one sample, sequenced in a study of T cell responses to AZD1222 COVID-19 vaccine. Data came from immunoSEQ multiplex PCR; TCRdb stores just in-frame clones and leaves some out. The table shows about 120,000 clones, with 70% to 90% occurring only once. Sequenced here: peripheral blood, sampled on day 0 of AZD1222 vaccination. The source is an adult in good health.

The chain joins TRBV29-1 to TRBJ2-3; D unclear. V was clipped by 4 bases and J by 0 bases, with 8 bases between them. Per germline, CDR1 SQVTM and CDR2 ANQGSEA. This CDR3 region has 13 residues. CDR3 nucleotide sequence: TGCAGCGTTGGCCAGCGCAGCACAGATACGCAGTATTTT. This translates into CSVGQRSTDTQYF.

This clone occurred once. CDR3 sequence (DNA): TGTGCCAGCAGCCACGAGGCAGGTGGTCAGCCCCAGCATTTT. Encoded protein: CASSHEAGGQPQHF. This chain joins TRBV21-1 and TRBJ1-5. TRBV21-1 counts as a pseudogene. The CDR3 is made up of 14 amino acids.

The V gene is TRBV11-3, the J gene TRBJ1-4; D gene uncertain. The germline CDR1 and CDR2 sequences are SGHNT and YENEEA. Deletions cut 5 bases from V and 4 bases from J, with 14 bases between. The length of the CDR3 is 15 residues. The CDR3 sequence: CASSLTGGRNEKLFF. As DNA, the CDR3 is TGTGCCAGCAGCCTTACGGGCGGGCGTAATGAAAAACTGTTTTTT.

CDR3 in amino acids: CASSASVRAGEKLFF. CDR3 coding DNA: TGTGCCAGCAGCGCTTCCGTCCGTGCTGGTGAAAAACTGTTTTTT. This sequence joins TRBV4-2 and TRBJ1-4; D remains ambiguous. V was shortened by 5 bases and J by 7 bases, with 17 bases between the two germline ends. The CDR3 contains 15 residues. Per germline, CDR1 LGHNA and CDR2 YNFKEQ.

DNA for the CDR3: TGTGCCAGCATCCCCCCACAGGGGGCCCATCAGCCCCAGCATTTT. Its protein product is CASIPPQGAHQPQHF. The rearrangement uses TRBV28 and TRBJ1-5; TRBD1 matches 9 bases. Germline V CDR1 and CDR2: MDHEN, SYDVKM. The CDR3 has 15 amino acids. Trimming at V came to 7 bases and at J to 5 bases, leaving 9 bases not matched to a gene.

The genes are TRBV5-8 and TRBJ1-1; 10 bases are shared with TRBD1. Germline values: CDR1 SGHTS, CDR2 YDEGEE. Losses at the gene ends were 4 bases for V and 10 bases for J; bases not matched to a gene: 10. The CDR3 has 14 residues. In DNA, the CDR3 is TGTGCCAGCAGCATGGGACAGGGGAATGGGGCAGCTTTCTTT. It translates to CASSMGQGNGAAFF.

The rearrangement uses TRBV11-2 and TRBJ2-5; a possible D gene is TRBD2 (5 bases). Germline V CDR1 and CDR2: SGHAT, FQNNGV. Trimming cost V 5 bases and J 3 bases, with 10 bases left between them. The CDR3 spans 13 residues. The CDR3 is CASSLTMKETQYF. The CDR3 region has the DNA TGTGCCAGCAGCCTGACTATGAAAGAGACCCAGTACTTC.

This CDR3 is CASSFIQGSNQPQHF. CDR3 sequence (DNA): TGTGCCAGCAGCTTCATTCAGGGTAGCAATCAGCCCCAGCATTTT. The chain carries TRBV7-2 and TRBJ1-5; a weak D match, TRBD1 (5 bases). The CDR3 consists of 15 residues. V lost 3 bases, J lost 0 bases, and 9 bases lay in between. CDR1 and CDR2 from the germline V gene are SGHTA and FQGNSA.

The rearrangement joins TRBV6-1 to TRBJ2-3; 9 positions agree with TRBD1. Losses at the gene ends were 5 bases for V and 5 bases for J; bases not matched to a gene: 5. Per the germline V gene, CDR1 is MNHNS and CDR2 is SASEGT. There are 14 residues in the CDR3. In nucleotides, the CDR3 is TGTGCCAGCAGTCAAAGACAGGGGGGAGATACGCAGTATTTT. Protein: CASSQRQGGDTQYF.

This clone has a single count. The rearrangement links TRBV6-5 to TRBJ2-7; 7 positions agree with TRBD1. CDR3 size: 15 residues. Germline-derived CDR1 and CDR2 are MNHEY and SVGAGI. V shed 0 bases, J shed 5 bases, and the junction held 7 bases outside the gene matches. In DNA, the CDR3 is TGTGCCAGCAGTTACTCGACAGGGTCGGGGAACGAGCAGTACTTC. It encodes CASSYSTGSGNEQYF.

V usage is TRBV4-1 and J usage is TRBJ2-3; 10 bases align to TRBD2. The germline V gene has CDR1 MGHRA and CDR2 YSYEKL. The CDR3 spans 15 residues. J lost 5 bases, V lost 2 bases, and 4 bases had no gene match. CDR3 amino acids: CASSQSGGAKDTQYF. For the CDR3, the DNA is TGCGCCAGCAGCCAAAGCGGGGGGGCTAAAGATACGCAGTATTTT.